This TCR beta chain was recorded in a study of T cells in Graves' hyperthyroidism and ophthalmopathy. The overall study: Peripheral blood was taken when the disease was first diagnosed, before any treatment began.

Template material for amplifying TCR beta CDR3 regions consisted of RNA transcripts. A first-round RT-PCR of the TCR CDR3 used the HTBI primer set. Each CDR3 protein gets one entry after TCRdb re-called the multiplex PCR reads with MiXCR. The sample lists more than 300,000 distinct CDR3 sequences, around a sixth seen once, with 35% to 50% in the top ten. CDR1 and CDR2 (germline): LGHDT, YNNKEL (reference sequence). V lost 3 bases to trimming and J lost 4 bases, with 12 bases between them. The CDR3 sequence is 14 residues long. Patients having uncontrolled infection, another autoimmune disease, pregnancy or lactation were not included.

The rearrangement joins TRBV3-1 to TRBJ1-1; TRBD1 is a possible D gene (5 bases). Sequencing input: blood. The source is a man in his late teens or twenties with Graves' ophthalmopathy. CDR3 protein: CASSHDLGATEAFF. Here the CDR3 DNA reads TGTGCCAGCAGCCATGACCTTGGGGCCACTGAAGCTTTCTTT.